The clone carrying this TCR beta chain has just one count. The V gene lost 10 bases and the J gene lost 1 base, with 25 bases spanning the gap. The CDR3 consists of 18 residues. The germline CDR1 and CDR2 sequences are ENHRY and SYGVKD. The data stem from a study of shared clonotypes between healthy human individuals. Study details: Donors consisted of a couple of women and three men between 18 and 49. Three CD4 naive, three CD4 memory, two CD8 naive and one CD8 memory plate were used per donor.

The naive CD8 subset, CD45RO-negative cells positively selected for CCR7, excluded terminally differentiated effector memory CD45RA+ cells. Authors' processing steps: Filtering differed, since immunoSEQ gave only junction sequences and no quality scores. Measured with immunoSEQ multiplex PCR; TCRdb has only the in-frame clones, and not every one. V and J calls and clone size follow that table, whereas D and trimming were derived from the DNA. The sample shows 2 million to 2.5 million clones, approximately 94% of them seen only once. This chain links TRBV10-3 with TRBJ1-4, with D possibly being TRBD1 (6 bases). Sequencing input: naive CD8+ T cells sorted from blood. This receptor was taken from a man aged 18 to 30 in good health. The CDR3 DNA reads TGTGCCACCAGGGCGGAAGAGTATAGACAGGAAACTAATGAAAAACTGTTTTTT. This codes for CATRAEEYRQETNEKLFF.